This T cell receptor beta chain was sequenced in a study of blood T cell repertoires in COVID-19. The overall study: Acute and convalescent COVID-19 specimens originated in the United States, Italy and Spain. Sources were T cells, B-cell-depleted T cells, or PBMCs; the material itself was cDNA or gDNA.

Trimming took 2 bases from V and 4 from J; bases not matched to a gene: 7. The CDR3 loop spans 15 amino acids. Germline CDR1 KGHSH, CDR2 LQKENI. The table came from immunoSEQ multiplex PCR; TCRdb's copy has only in-frame clones and leaves some out. The data contain 400,000 to 500,000 clones, around nine tenths of them singletons. Resolution of symptoms, clearance, or two negative PCRs was present in recovered Cohort 3 donors. This clone was seen more than once but under ten times. What was sequenced was PBMCs or T cells enriched from blood (not recorded which). V is TRBV18 and J is TRBJ1-2; 7 bases align to TRBD1. The receptor was derived from a woman in her thirties or forties who had recovered from COVID-19. The CDR3 reads CASSPERAGGYGYTF. The CDR3 DNA reads as TGTGCCAGCTCACCAGAAAGGGCAGGGGGCTATGGCTACACCTTC.